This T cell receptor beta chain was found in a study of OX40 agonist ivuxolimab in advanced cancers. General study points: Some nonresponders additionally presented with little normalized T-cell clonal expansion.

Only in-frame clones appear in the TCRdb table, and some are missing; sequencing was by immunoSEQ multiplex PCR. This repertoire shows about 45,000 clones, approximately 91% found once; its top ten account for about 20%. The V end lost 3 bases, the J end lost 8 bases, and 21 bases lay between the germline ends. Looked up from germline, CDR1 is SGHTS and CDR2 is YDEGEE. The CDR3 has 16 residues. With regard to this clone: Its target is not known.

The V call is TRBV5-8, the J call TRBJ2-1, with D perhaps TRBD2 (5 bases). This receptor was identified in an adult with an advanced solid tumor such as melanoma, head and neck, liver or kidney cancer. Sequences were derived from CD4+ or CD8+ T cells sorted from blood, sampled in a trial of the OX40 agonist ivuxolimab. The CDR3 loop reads CASSSQGTSFVDEQFF. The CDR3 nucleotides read TGTGCCAGCAGCTCCCAAGGAACTAGTTTCGTCGATGAGCAGTTCTTC.